This T cell receptor (beta chain) was found in a study of regulatory T cells in long-lasting Graves disease. Sample time point: newly diagnosed GD, antithyroid drugs for less than 3 months. RNA from PBMCs was the source of the TCR library. As concerns this clonotype: Antigen: not known.

CDR1 is MNHEY and CDR2 is SVGEGT in the germline V gene. The V end lost 7 bases, the J end lost 6 bases, and 19 bases lay between the germline ends. The CDR3 is 14 residues long. Study-level points and caveats: Study of thyroid tissue was not done, with only peripheral blood studied. Persistent patients shared more public clonotypes (approximately 2,800) than new patients (approximately 900).

The authors built TCR beta libraries using iRepertoire HTBI primers and Arm-PCR of CDR3 regions. The authors' processing: Samples revealed 50 to 70 TRBV and 14 TRBJ segments. A single record per CDR3 protein comes from TCRdb applying MiXCR to the multiplex PCR reads. TCRdb, not the authors, supplied the V and J calls. The repertoire includes fewer than 650,000 distinct CDR3 sequences, more than 15% of them detected once, and more than 10% sits in the top ten. These data are also associated with another study on T cells in Graves' hyperthyroidism and ophthalmopathy. As reported in that work: Diagnoses were established using clinical symptoms, serum thyroxine and TRAb, thyroid ultrasound and orbital computed tomography.

The source is a man between 18 and 35 years old with Graves disease. The sample was peripheral blood mononuclear cells (PBMCs), taken at new diagnosis, from a patient treated with antithyroid drugs. This rearrangement joins TRBV6-2 or TRBV6-3 to TRBJ2-7, with D tentatively TRBD1 (6 bases). CDR3 DNA sequence: TGTGCCAGCATTAACTGGCAGGGGCGAAGCGAGCAGTACTTC. This sequence encodes CASINWQGRSEQYF.